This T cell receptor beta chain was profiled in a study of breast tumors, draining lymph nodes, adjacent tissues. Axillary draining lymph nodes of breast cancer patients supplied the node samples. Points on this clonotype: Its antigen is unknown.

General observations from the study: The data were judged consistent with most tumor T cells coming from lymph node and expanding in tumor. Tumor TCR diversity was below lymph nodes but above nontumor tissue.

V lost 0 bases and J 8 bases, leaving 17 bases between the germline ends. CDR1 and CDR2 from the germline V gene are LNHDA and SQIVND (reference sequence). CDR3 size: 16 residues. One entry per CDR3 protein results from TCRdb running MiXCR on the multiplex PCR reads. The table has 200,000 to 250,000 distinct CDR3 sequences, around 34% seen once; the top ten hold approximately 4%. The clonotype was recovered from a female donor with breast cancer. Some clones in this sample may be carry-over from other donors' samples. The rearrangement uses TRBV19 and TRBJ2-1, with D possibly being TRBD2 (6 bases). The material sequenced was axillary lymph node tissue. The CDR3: CASSIDGPGGADEQFF. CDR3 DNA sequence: TGTGCCAGTAGTATAGATGGGCCCGGGGGAGCGGATGAGCAGTTCTTC. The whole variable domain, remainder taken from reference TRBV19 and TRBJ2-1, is DGGITQSPKYLFRKEGQNVTLSCEQNLNHDAMYWYRQDPGQGLRLIYYSQIVNDFQKGDIAEGYSVSREKKESFPLTVTSAQKNPTAFYLCASSIDGPGGADEQFFGPGTRLTVL.